This note documents a single T cell receptor beta chain sequence. Its antigen remains unknown. The junction shows a germline mismatch at one end, possibly a read error. Time point meaning: newly diagnosed GD, antithyroid drugs for less than 3 months. The TCR library used RNA extracted from PBMCs. The CDR3 has 15 amino acids. In germline, CDR1 is SGHTA, CDR2 FQGTGA. Arm-PCR with iRepertoire HTBI primers amplified the CDR3 regions for these TCR beta libraries. TCRdb redid the calling of the multiplex PCR reads with MiXCR, one entry per CDR3 protein. In the table there are about 430,000 distinct CDR3 sequences, about 15% of which are singletons. This sample is drawn from a study of regulatory T cells in long-lasting Graves disease. The study's findings and limits: Favoring TRBV28, TRBJ1-2 and TRBJ2-5 was a feature seen in persistent disease.

The same sample was also used in a study of T cells in Graves' hyperthyroidism and ophthalmopathy. Per that study: Criteria for exclusion of patients were uncontrolled infection, other autoimmune disease, pregnancy or lactation. Diagnostic assessment was based on clinical symptoms, serum thyroxine and TRAb, thyroid ultrasound and orbital computed tomography. HTBI primers were used for first-round RT-PCR of the TCR CDR3.

The TCR sequence derives from a woman in her 40s with Graves disease. The genes are TRBV7-3 and TRBJ1-1; D uncertain. Sequences were derived from peripheral blood mononuclear cells (PBMCs), sampled at new diagnosis, from a patient treated with antithyroid drugs. CDR3 nucleotides: TGCGCCAGCAGCCAAGGAGGGCCCGCAAACACTGAAGCTTTCTTT. Translation: CASSQGGPANTEAFF.